Listed below are T cell receptor beta chains from one sample, sequenced in a study of cytomegalovirus exposure and HLA in healthy donors. Profiled with immunoSEQ multiplex PCR; TCRdb holds only in-frame clones, not every one. The sample has 95,000 to 120,000 clones; approximately 85% are singletons. The specimen sequenced was PBMCs. The receptors come from a woman in her late teens or twenties in good health and CMV-seronegative. Each CDR3 is given with its conserved first and last residue. A D gene is named only where the DNA matches it firmly. Clone size is given for some rows only: seen once, a few or many times, or a class if the clone is expanded.

TRBV29-1	.	13	.	TRBJ2-7	TGCAGCGTTGACGGGCAGGGAGGCTACGAGCAGTACTTC	CSVDGQGGYEQYF
TRBV10-3	.	15	TRBD1	TRBJ1-2	TGTGCCATCAGTGAAGGGACAGGGGGCAACTATGGCTACACCTTC	CAISEGTGGNYGYTF
TRBV13	.	19	TRBD2	TRBJ2-1	TGTGCCAGCAGCTCCCGGACTAGCGGATCCCTTAGCTCCTACAATGAGCAGTTCTTC	CASSSRTSGSLSSYNEQFF
TRBV28	.	15	.	TRBJ1-6	TGTGCCAGCAGTCCCTCAGGGCAGGGTAATTCACCCCTCCACTTT	CASSPSGQGNSPLHF
TRBV25-1	few	14	.	TRBJ2-3	TGTGCCAGCAGTGAGGGAGTGGACACAGATACGCAGTATTTT	CASSEGVDTDTQYF
TRBV5-1	.	14	.	TRBJ2-3	TGCGCCAGCAGCTTGGGGACTAGCACAGATACGCAGTATTTT	CASSLGTSTDTQYF
TRBV4-1	.	15	.	TRBJ1-2	TGCGCCAGCAGCCAAGACGACGGCGGTAACTATGGCTACACCTTC	CASSQDDGGNYGYTF
TRBV9	once	20	.	TRBJ2-7	TGTGCCAGCAGCGACGCGGGGGCCCCGGGACTCGCGCCAAGCTCCTACGAGCAGTACTTC	CASSDAGAPGLAPSSYEQYF
TRBV7-6	once	15	.	TRBJ2-2	TGTGCCAGCAGCTTAGGGGAGCTCTACACCGGGGAGCTGTTTTTT	CASSLGELYTGELFF
TRBV13	.	15	TRBD1	TRBJ2-1	TGTGCCAGCACCTCGACCGGGACAGGGGTCAATGAGCAGTTCTTC	CASTSTGTGVNEQFF
TRBV9	once	15	.	TRBJ2-3	TGTGCCAGCAGCGGAAGCGGGTCTGTAACAGATACGCAGTATTTT	CASSGSGSVTDTQYF
TRBV7-6	.	15	.	TRBJ2-5	TGTGCCAGCAGCTCGTCAGGAGACAGTCAAGAGACCCAGTACTTC	CASSSSGDSQETQYF
TRBV7-9	.	14	.	TRBJ1-2	TGTGCCAGCAGCACCGCAGGGGCCGCCGATGGCTACACCTTC	CASSTAGAADGYTF
TRBV5-1	few	15	TRBD1	TRBJ2-7	TGCGCCAGCAGCCCGGAAGGGACAGGAGGGTCCGAGCAGTACTTC	CASSPEGTGGSEQYF
TRBV6-5	.	13	.	TRBJ1-1	TGTGCCAGTAACTCCCTTTACGGCACTGAAGCTTTCTTT	CASNSLYGTEAFF
TRBV19	.	15	.	TRBJ1-2	TGTGCCAGTAGTCCTCTACAGGCCGCTAACTATGGCTACACCTTC	CASSPLQAANYGYTF
TRBV5-1	.	14	.	TRBJ2-5	TGCGCCAGCAGCTCTCCCCGAGGGGGAGAGACCCAGTACTTC	CASSSPRGGETQYF
TRBV5-6	.	12	TRBD1	TRBJ1-1	TGTGCCAGCAGCTTCGGACAGGTTGAAGCTTTCTTT	CASSFGQVEAFF
TRBV29-1	.	12	.	TRBJ2-3	TGCAGCGTTCCACGAGGGACAGATACGCAGTATTTT	CSVPRGTDTQYF
TRBV30	.	13	.	TRBJ2-3	TGTGCCTGGAATAAAGAGTACACAGATACGCAGTATTTT	CAWNKEYTDTQYF
TRBV30	.	15	.	TRBJ1-2	TGTGCCTGGAGTGGGCCGGGGGGACTTAACTATGGCTACACCTTC	CAWSGPGGLNYGYTF
TRBV7-2	few	15	TRBD1	TRBJ1-2	TGTGCCAGCAGCTCACGACAGGGATTCGACTATGGCTACACCTTC	CASSSRQGFDYGYTF
TRBV5-1	.	13	.	TRBJ2-7	.	CASFGPGRDEQYF
TRBV18	.	15	.	TRBJ2-3	TGTGCCAGCTCACCGCGGGACCGAAGGACAGATACGCAGTATTTT	CASSPRDRRTDTQYF
TRBV6-6	.	14	TRBD1	TRBJ1-1	TGTGCCAGCAGCAGACAGGGGTTGAACACTGAAGCTTTCTTT	CASSRQGLNTEAFF
TRBV6-6	.	15	TRBD1	TRBJ2-5	TGTGCCAGCAGGACCGGGACAGGACCCCAAGAGACCCAGTACTTC	CASRTGTGPQETQYF
TRBV30	.	13	TRBD1	TRBJ2-7	TGTGCCTACGCCGGGACAGGGATGTACGAGCAGTACTTC	CAYAGTGMYEQYF